This is a list of T cell receptor beta chains from one sample in a study of control samples from healthy donors and cancer patients. Profiling relied on immunoSEQ multiplex PCR, and the TCRdb table lists in-frame clones only, not all of them. The sample yields 90,000 to 150,000 clones, more than 80% seen once. The sample consisted of blood. These receptors all come from a man aged 50 to 59 in good health. CDR3s include the opening cysteine and the closing phenylalanine or tryptophan. D genes are given only for firm matches. Not every row has a clone size; where given, it reads once, few, many or a size class.

J,D,size,length,V,DNA,CDR3
TRBJ1-1,TRBD1,.,15,TRBV6-5,TGTGCCAGCAGAGGACAGGGCGGGGGTAACACTGAAGCTTTCTTT,CASRGQGGGNTEAFF
TRBJ1-1,.,.,10,TRBV12-3/TRBV12-4,TGTGCCACCTCCGGCACTGAAGCTTTCTTT,CATSGTEAFF
TRBJ2-1,.,.,11,TRBV20-1,TGCAGTGCTAGTGGGCACAATGAGCAGTTCTTC,CSASGHNEQFF
TRBJ2-3,.,.,15,TRBV5-1,TGCGCCAGCAGTCCAGGACAGACCTTCACAGATACGCAGTATTTT,CASSPGQTFTDTQYF
TRBJ2-2,.,.,15,TRBV10-2,TGCGCCAGCAGTGTGAGCCAGGGGAGGAACGGGGAGCTGTTTTTT,CASSVSQGRNGELFF
TRBJ2-7,TRBD1,.,13,TRBV19,TGTGCCAGTACGGACAGGGGGCAGGGCGAGCAGTACTTC,CASTDRGQGEQYF
TRBJ1-6,.,.,14,TRBV28,TGTGCCAGCAAGATGGCGGGTTTTGGATCACCCCTCCACTTT,CASKMAGFGSPLHF
TRBJ1-4,TRBD1,once,15,TRBV2,TGTGCCAGCACAGGACAGGGGACAACTAATGAAAAACTGTTTTTT,CASTGQGTTNEKLFF
TRBJ2-7,TRBD2,.,14,TRBV19,TGTGCCAGTAGTATAGCGGGAGGAAGCTACGAGCAGTACTTC,CASSIAGGSYEQYF
TRBJ1-1,.,.,17,TRBV5-1,TGCGCCAGCAGCACCCAAACAAGGGGTGGGCTGAACACTGAAGCTTTCTTT,CASSTQTRGGLNTEAFF
TRBJ1-2,.,.,13,TRBV10-3,TGTGCCATCAGTGCCCGGACGGGGGCAGGCTACACCTTC,CAISARTGAGYTF
TRBJ1-6,.,.,15,TRBV2,TGTGCCAGCAGTGCTGGACCGCAGGGGAATTCACCCCTCCACTTT,CASSAGPQGNSPLHF
TRBJ2-3,.,.,17,TRBV5-1,TGCGCCAGCAGCCGAGAACCGGCCCTTTCAGGGACAGATACGCAGTATTTT,CASSREPALSGTDTQYF
TRBJ1-1,TRBD1,.,17,TRBV5-1,TGCGCCAGCAGCTTTGACAGGGGGCTCGGGGTGAACACTGAAGCTTTCTTT,CASSFDRGLGVNTEAFF
TRBJ1-5,.,.,15,TRBV28,TGTGCCAGCAGTTTCTCCAGACAGGGCAATCAGCCCCAGCATTTT,CASSFSRQGNQPQHF
TRBJ2-7,.,.,16,TRBV4-2,TGTGCCAGCAGCCAAGATACCAGCGGGTACGCCTACGAGCAGTACTTC,CASSQDTSGYAYEQYF
TRBJ2-5,TRBD2,.,14,TRBV5-1,TGCGCCAGCAGCGGGCAAGCGGGGGAAGAGACCCAGTACTTC,CASSGQAGEETQYF
TRBJ2-2,.,.,11,TRBV18,TGTGCCAGCTCAAGTATCGGGGAGCTGTTTTTT,CASSSIGELFF
TRBJ1-1,.,.,13,TRBV11-2,TGTGCCAGCAGCCCACAGATGAACACTGAAGCTTTCTTT,CASSPQMNTEAFF
TRBJ2-1,TRBD2,.,15,TRBV28,TGTGCCAGCAGCCGACTAGCCGGGGCGGCCAATGAGCAGTTCTTC,CASSRLAGAANEQFF
TRBJ1-1,.,.,13,TRBV6-1,TGTGCCAGCAGTGATTGGGTGGGCACTGAAGCTTTCTTT,CASSDWVGTEAFF
TRBJ1-1,TRBD1,few,14,TRBV10-3,TGTGCCATCAGTTTACAGGGGAGTGAAACTGAAGCTTTCTTT,CAISLQGSETEAFF
TRBJ2-5,.,few,11,TRBV9,TGTGCCAGCAGTTACGAAGAGACCCAGTACTTC,CASSYEETQYF
TRBJ2-4,.,once,15,TRBV29-1,TGCAGCGTTGACGACGGGGTGGGGGCCAAAAACATTCAGTACTTC,CSVDDGVGAKNIQYF
TRBJ1-1,TRBD1,.,14,TRBV6-5,TGTGCCAGCAGTTACGGGAGGGACAGTATAAGGGCTTTCTTT,CASSYGRDSIRAFF
TRBJ1-2,TRBD1,.,17,TRBV7-2,TGTGCCAGCAGCAAATATTTTGGACAGGGAGAGGGGGATGGCTACACCTTC,CASSKYFGQGEGDGYTF
TRBJ2-5,TRBD1,.,17,TRBV25-1,TGTGCCAGCAGACCGAACCCGGGACAGGGGTTCCAAGAGACCCAGTACTTC,CASRPNPGQGFQETQYF
TRBJ2-5,.,.,11,TRBV3-1/TRBV3-2,TGTGCCAGCAGCACCCAAGAGACCCAGTACTTC,CASSTQETQYF
TRBJ2-7,.,.,15,TRBV4-3,TGCGCCAGCAGCCAAGGCTGGGGCGCAGGTTACGAGCAGTACTTC,CASSQGWGAGYEQYF
TRBJ1-1,.,.,13,TRBV6-5,TGTGCCAGCAGACGTACAGGGAGGACTGAAGCTTTCTTT,CASRRTGRTEAFF
TRBJ1-6,.,.,18,TRBV4-2,TGTGCCAGCAGCCAAGATAACGCCAGGAGCTCCTATAATTCACCCCTCCACTTT,CASSQDNARSSYNSPLHF
TRBJ1-2,.,once,14,TRBV10-2,TGCGCCAGCAGTGAGCTTCCAGGGCAGGGTGGCTACACCTTC,CASSELPGQGGYTF
TRBJ2-1,.,.,12,TRBV3-1/TRBV3-2,TGTGCCAGCAGCCCTCAAACCGGATACCAGTTCTTC,CASSPQTGYQFF
TRBJ2-1,TRBD2,.,14,TRBV30,TGTGCCTGGTGGCGGGGGGGCCACTACAATGAGCAGTTCTTC,CAWWRGGHYNEQFF
TRBJ2-1,.,.,14,TRBV30,TGTGCCTGGAGTACGGGGACCCGGGCCGTTGAGCAGTTCTTC,CAWSTGTRAVEQFF
TRBJ2-7,.,.,15,TRBV5-1,TGCGCCAGCAGCTTGGTATCAGGGAGCTCCTACGAGCAGTACTTC,CASSLVSGSSYEQYF
TRBJ2-1,.,.,16,TRBV5-1,TGCGCCAGCAGCTTGGCCAGCGGACTGGCCTACAATGAGCAGTTCTTC,CASSLASGLAYNEQFF
TRBJ2-3,.,.,16,TRBV4-3,TGCGCCAGCAGCCAAGGGTTAGAATCAGGATGGAGGACGCAGTATTTT,CASSQGLESGWRTQYF
TRBJ1-3,.,.,16,TRBV19,TGTGCCAGTAGTCCCCCTCCCGTCCTGCTTGGAAACACCATATATTTT,CASSPPPVLLGNTIYF
TRBJ1-1,.,.,14,TRBV3-1/TRBV3-2,TGTGCCAGCAGCCAGTACTCGGGTGGGGCTGAAGCTTTCTTT,CASSQYSGGAEAFF
TRBJ1-1,.,once,14,TRBV10-3,TGTGCCATCAGTGAGTCCCCAGGGAACACTGAAGCTTTCTTT,CAISESPGNTEAFF
TRBJ1-1,.,few,13,TRBV7-8,TGTGCCAGCAGCTCTACAGGGCCTACTAGGGCTTTCTTT,CASSSTGPTRAFF
TRBJ2-5,TRBD2,.,13,TRBV19,TGTGCCAGTAGTTTGTCGGGGGGAGAGACCCAGTACTTC,CASSLSGGETQYF
TRBJ2-5,TRBD2,.,16,TRBV7-7,TGTGCCAGCAGCCCTGGGACTAGCGGATTCCAAGAGACCCAGTACTTC,CASSPGTSGFQETQYF
TRBJ2-3,TRBD1,.,17,TRBV6-1,TGTGCCAGCAGTGAAGCTCTGGGGACAGGGAGCACAGATACGCAGTATTTT,CASSEALGTGSTDTQYF
TRBJ1-5,.,.,13,TRBV5-6,TGTGCCAGCAGCCCCGGACAGAATCAGCCCCAGCATTTT,CASSPGQNQPQHF
TRBJ2-5,.,.,12,TRBV24-1,TGTGCCACCAGGGGACCCCAAGAGACCCAGTACTTC,CATRGPQETQYF
TRBJ1-6,.,.,14,TRBV7-6,TGTGCCAGCAGCTTAGCCAGGGGAGGGTCGCCCCTCCACTTT,CASSLARGGSPLHF
TRBJ1-4,.,.,14,TRBV3-1/TRBV3-2,TGTGCCAGCAGCCATCGACCCCTTAATGAAAAACTGTTTTTT,CASSHRPLNEKLFF
TRBJ1-4,.,.,13,TRBV19,TGTGCCAGTAGTAGACTCCCGAACGAAAAACTGTTTTTT,CASSRLPNEKLFF
TRBJ1-1,TRBD1,once,14,TRBV27,TGTGCCAGCAATGAAAGGGCAGGGGGGACTGAAGCTTTCTTT,CASNERAGGTEAFF
TRBJ1-4,.,.,16,TRBV18,TGTGCCAGCTCACCACCTCGAGGGGGAGCTAATGAAAAACTGTTTTTT,CASSPPRGGANEKLFF
TRBJ2-2,TRBD1,.,13,TRBV5-4,TGTGCCAGCAGCCGGACAGGAACCGGGGAGCTGTTTTTT,CASSRTGTGELFF
TRBJ2-2,.,once,13,TRBV7-2,TGTGCCAGCAGCTCCTCCGCGGGCGGGGAGCTGTTTTTT,CASSSSAGGELFF
TRBJ2-5,.,.,13,TRBV7-9,TGTGCCAGCAGCTTAGACGTTCAAGAGACCCAGTACTTC,CASSLDVQETQYF